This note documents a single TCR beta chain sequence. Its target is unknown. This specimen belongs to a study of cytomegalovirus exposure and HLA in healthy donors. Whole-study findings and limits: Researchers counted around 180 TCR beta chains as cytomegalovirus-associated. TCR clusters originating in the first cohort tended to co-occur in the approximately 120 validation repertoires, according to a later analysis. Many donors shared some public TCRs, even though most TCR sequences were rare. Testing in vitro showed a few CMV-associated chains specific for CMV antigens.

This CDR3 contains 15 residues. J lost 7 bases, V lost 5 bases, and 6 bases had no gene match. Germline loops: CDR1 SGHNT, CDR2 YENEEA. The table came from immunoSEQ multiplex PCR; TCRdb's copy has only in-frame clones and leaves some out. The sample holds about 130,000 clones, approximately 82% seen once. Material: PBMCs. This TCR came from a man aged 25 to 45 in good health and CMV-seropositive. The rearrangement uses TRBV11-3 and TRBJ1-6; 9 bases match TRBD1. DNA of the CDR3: TGTGCCAGCAGCCCGGGACAGGGAATCAATTCACCCCTCCACTTT. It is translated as CASSPGQGINSPLHF.